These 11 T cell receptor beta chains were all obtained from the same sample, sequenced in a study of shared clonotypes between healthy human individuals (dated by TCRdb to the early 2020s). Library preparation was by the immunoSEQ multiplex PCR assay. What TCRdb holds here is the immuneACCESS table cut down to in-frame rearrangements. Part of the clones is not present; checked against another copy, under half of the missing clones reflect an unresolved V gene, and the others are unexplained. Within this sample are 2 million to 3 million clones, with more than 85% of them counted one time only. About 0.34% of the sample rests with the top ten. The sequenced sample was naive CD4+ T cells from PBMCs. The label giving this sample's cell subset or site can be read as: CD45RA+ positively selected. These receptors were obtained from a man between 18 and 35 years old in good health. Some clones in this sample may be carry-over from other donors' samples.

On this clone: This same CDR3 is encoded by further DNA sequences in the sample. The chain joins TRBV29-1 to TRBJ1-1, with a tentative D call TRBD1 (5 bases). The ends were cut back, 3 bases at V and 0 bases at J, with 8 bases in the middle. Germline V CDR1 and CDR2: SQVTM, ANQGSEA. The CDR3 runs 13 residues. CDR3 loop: CSVDQGMNTEAFF. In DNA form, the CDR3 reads TGCAGCGTTGATCAGGGCATGAACACTGAAGCTTTCTTT.

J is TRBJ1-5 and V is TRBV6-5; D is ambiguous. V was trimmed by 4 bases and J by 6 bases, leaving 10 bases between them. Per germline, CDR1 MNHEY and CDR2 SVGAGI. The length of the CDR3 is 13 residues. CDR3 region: CASSSIRSQPQHF. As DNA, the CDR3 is TGTGCCAGCAGTTCCATACGGAGTCAGCCCCAGCATTTT.

The CDR3 sequence is CSVADHFEQYF. The CDR3 DNA reads as TGCAGCGTTGCCGACCACTTCGAGCAGTACTTC. J is TRBJ2-7 and V is TRBV29-1; D unresolved. Trimming took 4 bases from V and 6 from J, leaving 10 bases between them. In germline, CDR1 is SQVTM, CDR2 ANQGSEA. The CDR3 runs 11 residues.

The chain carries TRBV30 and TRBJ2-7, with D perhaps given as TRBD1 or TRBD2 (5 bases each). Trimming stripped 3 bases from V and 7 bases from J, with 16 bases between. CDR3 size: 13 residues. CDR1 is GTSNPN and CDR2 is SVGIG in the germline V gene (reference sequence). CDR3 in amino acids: CAWSGAALREQYF. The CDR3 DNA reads TGTGCCTGGAGCGGGGCTGCTCTACGGGAGCAGTACTTC.

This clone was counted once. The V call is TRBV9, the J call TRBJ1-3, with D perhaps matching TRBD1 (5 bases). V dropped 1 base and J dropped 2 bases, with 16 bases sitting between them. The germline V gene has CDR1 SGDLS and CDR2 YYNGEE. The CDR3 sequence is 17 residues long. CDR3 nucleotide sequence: TGTGCCAGCAGCGTATCCTTACAGGAGAACGCTGGAAACACCATATATTTT. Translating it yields CASSVSLQENAGNTIYF.

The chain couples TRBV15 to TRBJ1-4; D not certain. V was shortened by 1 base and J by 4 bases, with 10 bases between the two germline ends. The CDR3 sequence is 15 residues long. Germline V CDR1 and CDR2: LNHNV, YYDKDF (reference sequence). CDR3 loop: CATSRVRGDNEKLFF. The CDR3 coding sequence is TGTGCCACCAGCAGAGTTCGGGGAGATAATGAAAAACTGTTTTTT.

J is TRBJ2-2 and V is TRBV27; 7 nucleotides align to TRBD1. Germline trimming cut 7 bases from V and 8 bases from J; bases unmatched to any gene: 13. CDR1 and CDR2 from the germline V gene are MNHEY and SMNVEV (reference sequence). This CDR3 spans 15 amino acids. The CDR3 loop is CASKRLNRGDGELFF. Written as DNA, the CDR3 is TGTGCCAGCAAACGCCTCAACAGGGGAGATGGGGAGCTGTTTTTT.

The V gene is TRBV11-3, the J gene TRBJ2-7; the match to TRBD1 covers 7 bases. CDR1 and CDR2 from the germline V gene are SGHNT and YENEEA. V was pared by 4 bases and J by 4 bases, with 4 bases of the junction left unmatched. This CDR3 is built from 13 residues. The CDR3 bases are TGTGCCAGCAGCTCCAACAGGGGTTACGAGCAGTACTTC. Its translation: CASSSNRGYEQYF.

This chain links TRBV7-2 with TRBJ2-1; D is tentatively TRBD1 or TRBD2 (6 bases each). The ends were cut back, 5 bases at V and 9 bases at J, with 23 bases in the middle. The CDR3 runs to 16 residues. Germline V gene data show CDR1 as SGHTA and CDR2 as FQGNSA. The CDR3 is CASSLHGTLGGSEQFF. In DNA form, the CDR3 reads TGTGCCAGCAGCCTTCACGGGACCCTAGGGGGGAGTGAGCAGTTCTTC.

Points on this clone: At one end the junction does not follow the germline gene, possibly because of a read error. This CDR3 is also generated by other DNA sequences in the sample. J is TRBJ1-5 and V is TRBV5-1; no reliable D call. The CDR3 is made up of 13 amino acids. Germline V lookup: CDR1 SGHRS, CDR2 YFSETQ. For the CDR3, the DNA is TGCGCCAGCAGCTTGATACCAAATCAGCCCCAGCACTTT. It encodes CASSLIPNQPQHF.

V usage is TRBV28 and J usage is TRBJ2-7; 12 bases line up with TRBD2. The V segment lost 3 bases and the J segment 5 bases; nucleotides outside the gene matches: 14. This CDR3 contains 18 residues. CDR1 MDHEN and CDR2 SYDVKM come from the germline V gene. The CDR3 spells CASSFFRRASGRAHEQYF. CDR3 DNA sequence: TGTGCCAGCAGTTTTTTTAGAAGGGCTAGCGGGAGGGCCCACGAGCAGTACTTC.